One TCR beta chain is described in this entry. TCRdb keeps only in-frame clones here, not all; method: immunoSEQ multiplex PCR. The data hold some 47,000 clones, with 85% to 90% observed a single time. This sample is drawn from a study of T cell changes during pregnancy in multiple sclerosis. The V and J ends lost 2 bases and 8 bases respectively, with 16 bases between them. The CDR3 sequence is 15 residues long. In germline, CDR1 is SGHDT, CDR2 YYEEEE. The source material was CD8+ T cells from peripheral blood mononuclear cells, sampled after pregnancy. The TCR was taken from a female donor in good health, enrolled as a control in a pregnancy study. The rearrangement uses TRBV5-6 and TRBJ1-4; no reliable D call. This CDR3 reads CASSLRWAQREKLFF. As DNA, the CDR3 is TGTGCCAGCAGCTTACGGTGGGCGCAGCGGGAAAAACTGTTTTTT. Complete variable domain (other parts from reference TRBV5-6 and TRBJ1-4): DAGVTQSPTHLIKTRGQQVTLRCSPKSGHDTVSWYQQALGQGPQFIFQYYEEEERQRGNFPDRFSGHQFPNYSSELNVNALLLGDSALYLCASSLRWAQREKLFFGSGTQLSVL.